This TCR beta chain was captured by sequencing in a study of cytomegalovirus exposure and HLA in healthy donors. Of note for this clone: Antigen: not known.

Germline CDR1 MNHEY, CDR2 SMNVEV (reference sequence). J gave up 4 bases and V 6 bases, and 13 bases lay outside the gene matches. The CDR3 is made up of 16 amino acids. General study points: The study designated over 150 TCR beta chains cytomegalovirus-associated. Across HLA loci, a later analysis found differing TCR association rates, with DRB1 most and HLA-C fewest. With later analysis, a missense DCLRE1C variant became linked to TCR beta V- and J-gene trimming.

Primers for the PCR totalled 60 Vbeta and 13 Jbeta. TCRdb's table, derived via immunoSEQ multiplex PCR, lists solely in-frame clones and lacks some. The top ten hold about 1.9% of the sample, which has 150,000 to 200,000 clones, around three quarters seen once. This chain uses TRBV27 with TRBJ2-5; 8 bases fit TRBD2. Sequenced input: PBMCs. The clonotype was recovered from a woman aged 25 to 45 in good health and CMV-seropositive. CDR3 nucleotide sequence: TGTGCCAGCAGATTTCTTCGGAGCGGGAGTGGAGAGACCCAGTACTTC. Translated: CASRFLRSGSGETQYF.